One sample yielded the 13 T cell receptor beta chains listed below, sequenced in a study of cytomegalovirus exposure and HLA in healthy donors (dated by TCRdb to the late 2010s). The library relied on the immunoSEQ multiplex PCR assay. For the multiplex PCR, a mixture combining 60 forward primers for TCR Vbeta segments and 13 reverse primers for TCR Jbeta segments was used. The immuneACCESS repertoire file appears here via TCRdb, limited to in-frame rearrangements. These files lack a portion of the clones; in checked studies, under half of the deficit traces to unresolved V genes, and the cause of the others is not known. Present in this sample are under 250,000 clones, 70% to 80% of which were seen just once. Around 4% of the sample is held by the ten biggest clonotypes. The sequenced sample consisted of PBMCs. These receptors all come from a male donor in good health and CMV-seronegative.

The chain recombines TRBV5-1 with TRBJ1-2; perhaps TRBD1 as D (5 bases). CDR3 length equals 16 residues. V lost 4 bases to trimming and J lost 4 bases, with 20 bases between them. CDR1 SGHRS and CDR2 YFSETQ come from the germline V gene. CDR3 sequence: CASSLTPTDRRYGYTF. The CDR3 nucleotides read TGCGCCAGCAGCCTAACGCCGACAGACCGCCGCTATGGCTACACCTTC.

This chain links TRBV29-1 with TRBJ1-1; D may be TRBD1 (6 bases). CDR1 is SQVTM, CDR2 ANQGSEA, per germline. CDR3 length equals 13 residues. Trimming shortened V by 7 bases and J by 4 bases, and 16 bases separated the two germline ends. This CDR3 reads CSAGPTGSTEAFF. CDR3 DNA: TGCAGCGCAGGACCCACAGGGAGCACTGAAGCTTTCTTT.

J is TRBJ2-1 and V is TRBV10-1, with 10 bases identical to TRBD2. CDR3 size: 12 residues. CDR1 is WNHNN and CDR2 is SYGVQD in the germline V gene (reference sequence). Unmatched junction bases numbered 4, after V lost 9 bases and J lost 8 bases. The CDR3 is CASSGGTDEQFF. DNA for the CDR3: TGCGCCAGTAGCGGGGGGACGGATGAGCAGTTCTTC.

The CDR3 loop is CASSFGGPHQPQHF. The CDR3 DNA follows: TGCGCCAGCAGCTTTGGGGGCCCTCATCAGCCCCAGCATTTT. The genes are TRBV5-1 and TRBJ1-5, with D possibly TRBD1 on 6 matching bases. The V and J ends lost 2 bases and 5 bases respectively, with 11 bases between them. The CDR3 is made up of 14 amino acids. Germline V gene data show CDR1 as SGHRS and CDR2 as YFSETQ.

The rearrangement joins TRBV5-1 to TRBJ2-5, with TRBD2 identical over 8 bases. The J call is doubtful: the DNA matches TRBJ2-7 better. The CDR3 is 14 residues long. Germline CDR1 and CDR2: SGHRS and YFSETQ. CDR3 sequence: CASSLAGRENEQYF. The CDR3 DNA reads TGCGCCAGCAGCTTGGCCGGGAGGGAGAACGAGCAGTACTTC.

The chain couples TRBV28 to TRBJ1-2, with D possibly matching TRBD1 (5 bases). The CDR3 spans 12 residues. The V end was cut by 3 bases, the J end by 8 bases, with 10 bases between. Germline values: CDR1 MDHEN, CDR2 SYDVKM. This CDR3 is CASSLLQDGYTF. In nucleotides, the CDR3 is TGTGCCAGCAGTTTGTTACAGGACGGCTACACCTTC.

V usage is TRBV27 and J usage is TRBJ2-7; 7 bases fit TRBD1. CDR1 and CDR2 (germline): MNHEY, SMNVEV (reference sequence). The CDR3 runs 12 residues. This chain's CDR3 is CAVQGLSYEQYF. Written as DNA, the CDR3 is TGTGCAGTACAGGGGTTATCCTACGAGCAGTACTTC.

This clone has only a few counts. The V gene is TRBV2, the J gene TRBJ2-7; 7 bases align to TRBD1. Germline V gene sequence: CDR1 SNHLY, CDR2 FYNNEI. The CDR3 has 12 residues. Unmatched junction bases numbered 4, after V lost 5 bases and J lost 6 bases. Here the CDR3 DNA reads TGTGCCAGCAGTCAAGGGGGCATCGAGCAGTACTTC. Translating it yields CASSQGGIEQYF.

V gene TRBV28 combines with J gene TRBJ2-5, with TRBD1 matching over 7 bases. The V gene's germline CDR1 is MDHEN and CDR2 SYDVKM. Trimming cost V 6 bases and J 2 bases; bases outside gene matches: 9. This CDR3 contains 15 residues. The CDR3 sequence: CASSPSDRSQETQYF. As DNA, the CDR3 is TGTGCCAGCAGCCCATCGGACAGGTCTCAAGAGACCCAGTACTTC.

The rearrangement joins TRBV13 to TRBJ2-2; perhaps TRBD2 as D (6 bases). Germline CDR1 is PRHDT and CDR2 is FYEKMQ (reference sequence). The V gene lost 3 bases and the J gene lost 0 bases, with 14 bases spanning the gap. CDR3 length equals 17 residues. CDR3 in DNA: TGTGCCAGCAGCTTTTCTTACCGGGACTCGAACACCGGGGAGCTGTTTTTT. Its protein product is CASSFSYRDSNTGELFF.

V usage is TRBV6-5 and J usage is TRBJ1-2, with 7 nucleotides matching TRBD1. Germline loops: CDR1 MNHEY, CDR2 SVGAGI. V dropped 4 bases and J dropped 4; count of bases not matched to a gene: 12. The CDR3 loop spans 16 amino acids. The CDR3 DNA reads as TGTGCCAGCAGTTTAAATCACAGGGGAGGTGGCTATGGCTACACCTTC. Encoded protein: CASSLNHRGGGYGYTF.

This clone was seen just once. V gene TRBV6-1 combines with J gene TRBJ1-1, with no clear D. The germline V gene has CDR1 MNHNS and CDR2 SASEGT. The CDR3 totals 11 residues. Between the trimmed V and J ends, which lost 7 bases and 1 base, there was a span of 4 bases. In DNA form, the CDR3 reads TGTGCCAGCAAACAGAACACTGAAGCTTTCTTT. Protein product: CASKQNTEAFF.

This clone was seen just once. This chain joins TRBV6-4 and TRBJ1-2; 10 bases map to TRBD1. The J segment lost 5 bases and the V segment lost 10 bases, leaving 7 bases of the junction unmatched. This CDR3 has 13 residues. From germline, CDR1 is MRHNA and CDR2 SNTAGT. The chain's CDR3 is CATKDRGEYGYTF. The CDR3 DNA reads TGTGCCACGAAGGACAGGGGGGAGTATGGCTACACCTTC.